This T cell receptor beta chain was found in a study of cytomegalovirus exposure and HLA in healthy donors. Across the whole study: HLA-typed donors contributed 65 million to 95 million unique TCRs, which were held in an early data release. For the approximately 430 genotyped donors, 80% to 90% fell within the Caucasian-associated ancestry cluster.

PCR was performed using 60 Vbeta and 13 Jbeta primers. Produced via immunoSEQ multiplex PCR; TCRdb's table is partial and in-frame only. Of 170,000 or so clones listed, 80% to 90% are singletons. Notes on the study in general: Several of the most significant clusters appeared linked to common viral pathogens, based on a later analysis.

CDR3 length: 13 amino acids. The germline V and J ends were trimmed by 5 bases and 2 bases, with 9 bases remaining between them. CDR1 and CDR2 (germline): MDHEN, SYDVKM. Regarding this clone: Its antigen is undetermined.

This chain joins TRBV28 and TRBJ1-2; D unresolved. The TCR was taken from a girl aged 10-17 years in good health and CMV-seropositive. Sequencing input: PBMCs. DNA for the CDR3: TGTGCCAGCAGTCCGCGATCAAACTATGGCTACACCTTC. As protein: CASSPRSNYGYTF.